This T cell receptor beta chain is drawn from a study of cytomegalovirus exposure and HLA in healthy donors. CDR1 and CDR2 (germline): SGHRS, YFSETQ. The V and J ends lost 0 bases and 6 bases, in that order; junction bases with no gene match: 6. The CDR3 covers 15 residues. Some clones are missing from TCRdb's copy, which holds only in-frame ones; the method was immunoSEQ multiplex PCR. The table records around 140,000 clones, roughly 87% of them present only once. The sample comprised PBMCs. V and J are TRBV5-1 and TRBJ1-5; 7 nucleotides align to TRBD1. This clonotype originated in a woman between 18 and 30 years old in good health and CMV-seronegative. The CDR3 DNA sequence: TGCGCCAGCAGCTTGGAGGGGGCGAGGGGTCAGCCCCAGCATTTT. Protein sequence: CASSLEGARGQPQHF.